The clone carrying this TCR beta chain has at least ten counts. This record comes from a study of Graves' ophthalmopathy and Graves' hyperthyroidism. From germline, CDR1 is SGHTA and CDR2 FQGNSA. The CDR3 has 14 residues. V was cut by 4 bases and J by 9 bases, with 18 bases left in between. Beta-chain TCR CDR3 regions were amplified from RNA transcripts. Second-round multiplex PCR followed a first-round RT-PCR using HTBI primers. TCRdb reprocessed the multiplex PCR reads via MiXCR and lists one record per CDR3 protein. The data show just over 600,000 distinct CDR3 sequences, about 20% seen once. The chain has TRBV7-2 and TRBJ1-2; perhaps TRBD1 as D (6 bases). Material: peripheral blood. This clonotype was obtained from a woman aged 18-29 years with stable Graves' hyperthyroidism. Some clones in this sample may be carry-over from other donors' samples. The CDR3 region has the DNA TGTGCCAGCAGCTCCAACAGGGCCGAGGGTAGCTACACCTTC. Translation: CASSSNRAEGSYTF.